These 25 T cell receptor beta chains were all obtained from the same sample, sequenced in a study of T cells after yellow fever vaccination. Each CDR3 protein is one row after TCRdb ran MiXCR on the 5' RACE reads. The sample has 120,000 or so distinct CDR3 sequences; around 15% are singletons. The sample was CD8+ T cells sorted from PBMCs, taken 5 days after the yellow fever booster vaccination. The receptors originated from a man aged 18 to 35 who received the YFV17D yellow fever vaccine.

This clonotype was recorded once. The chain combines TRBV12-3 or TRBV12-4 with TRBJ2-3, with TRBD1 as a possible D gene (6 bases). V lost 6 bases, J lost 5 bases, and 9 bases lay in between. The CDR3 covers 12 residues. The CDR3 loop reads CASSTGQDTQYF. In DNA, the CDR3 is TGTGCCAGCAGCACAGGGCAAGATACGCAGTATTTT.

The sample holds a few counts of this clonotype. The rearrangement joins TRBV29-1 to TRBJ2-7, with D perhaps TRBD2 (6 bases). CDR3 size: 14 residues. Germline lookup yields CDR1 SQVTM and CDR2 ANQGSEA. V was pared by 5 bases and J by 0 bases, with 14 bases between. CDR3 amino acids: CSVSGVEISYEQYF. The CDR3 bases are TGCAGCGTTTCGGGGGTAGAGATCTCCTACGAGCAGTACTTC.

This clonotype came up many times. The chain recombines TRBV12-3 or TRBV12-4 with TRBJ1-2, with a possible D match to TRBD1 (6 bases). The CDR3 runs 14 residues. With 6 bases removed from V and 4 bases from J, the gap between germline ends came to 15 bases. Here the CDR3 DNA reads TGTGCCAGCAGCCCATTCAACAGGGTCTATGGCTACACCTTC. This gives the protein CASSPFNRVYGYTF.

This clonotype was seen ten or more times. CDR3 sequence (DNA): TGTGCCAGCAGTTTAGCACTAGCGGGGGGAACGTACAATGAGCAGTTCTTC. Translating gives CASSLALAGGTYNEQFF. J is TRBJ2-1 and V is TRBV12-3 or TRBV12-4, with TRBD2 identical over 12 bases. V lost 0 bases, J lost 4 bases, and 4 bases stayed unmatched. The CDR3 length is 17 residues.

In DNA form, the CDR3 reads TGCAGTGCTAGAGTGGGAGCAGGGAGGTTCCCTGAAGCTTTCTTT. It yields the protein CSARVGAGRFPEAFF. The chain links TRBV20-1 to TRBJ1-1; D possibly corresponds to TRBD1 (5 bases). CDR1 is DFQATT and CDR2 is SNEGSKA in the germline V gene (reference sequence). V was clipped by 1 base and J by 6 bases, with 18 bases between them. CDR3 size: 15 residues.

This clonotype was seen ten or more times. CDR3 nucleotide sequence: TGTGCCAGCAGCCCAGGGACTTACGAGCAGTACTTC. Protein product: CASSPGTYEQYF. This rearrangement joins TRBV6-6 to TRBJ2-7, with D maybe TRBD2 (6 bases). The germline V and J ends were trimmed by 6 bases and 4 bases, with 10 bases remaining between them. Germline CDR1 reads MNHNY; CDR2 reads SVGAGI (reference sequence). This CDR3 has 12 residues.

This clonotype was observed a few times. This rearrangement joins TRBV7-9 to TRBJ1-6, with 7 bases fitting TRBD1. Germline CDR1 reads SEHNR; CDR2 reads FQNEAQ (reference sequence). Trimming cost V 5 bases and J 6 bases; bases outside gene matches: 7. This CDR3 is 15 amino acids long. The CDR3 sequence: CASSTRQGPNSPLHF. The CDR3 coding sequence is TGTGCCAGCAGCACCAGACAGGGACCTAATTCACCCCTCCACTTT.

This clonotype was seen a handful of times. CDR3 DNA sequence: TGCGCCAGCAGCCAAGTAAGCGGCAGGGGGGCCTACGAGCAGTACTTC. As protein: CASSQVSGRGAYEQYF. The rearrangement uses TRBV4-3 and TRBJ2-7, with D perhaps TRBD1 (7 bases). The V end lost 1 base, the J end lost 2 bases, and 15 bases lay between the germline ends. Germline loops: CDR1 LGHNA, CDR2 YSLEER. CDR3 length: 16 residues.

Only a few counts were recorded for this clonotype. The CDR3 here is CASSFSDSGSYNEQFF. In DNA form, the CDR3 reads TGTGCCAGCAGCTTTTCGGACTCGGGCTCCTACAATGAGCAGTTCTTC. The rearrangement joins TRBV7-2 to TRBJ2-1; possibly TRBD2 for D (5 bases). This CDR3 comprises 16 residues. Trimming stripped 3 bases from V and 0 bases from J, with 12 bases between. Germline V gives CDR1 SGHTA, CDR2 FQGNSA.

In this sample, this clonotype turned up a few times. The chain uses TRBV7-6 and TRBJ2-6; D unresolved. V was trimmed by 1 base and J by 0 bases, leaving 7 bases between them. The germline gives CDR1 SGHVS, CDR2 FNYEAQ. CDR3 size: 16 residues. The CDR3 DNA follows: TGTGCCAGCAGCTTAGAGCTATTCTCTGGGGCCAACGTCCTGACTTTC. This translates into CASSLELFSGANVLTF.

The chain is built from TRBV10-3 and TRBJ2-7, with D tentatively TRBD2 (6 bases). CDR3 length: 14 amino acids. The V end lost 1 base, the J end lost 6 bases, and 13 bases lay between the germline ends. Germline V gene data show CDR1 as ENHRY and CDR2 as SYGVKD. This CDR3 is CAISEFGTGFEQYF. The CDR3 coding sequence is TGTGCCATCAGTGAGTTCGGGACTGGCTTCGAGCAGTACTTC.

The CDR3 DNA is TGCGCCAGCAGCCAAGATGGGGCTATCACAGATACGCAGTATTTT. Protein sequence: CASSQDGAITDTQYF. J is TRBJ2-3 and V is TRBV4-3, with D possibly matching TRBD1 (5 bases). CDR1 is LGHNA, CDR2 YSLEER, per germline. The V end was cut by 0 bases, the J end by 2 bases, with 9 bases between. There are 15 residues in the CDR3.

The genes are TRBV29-1 and TRBJ1-3, with D unresolved. The CDR3 has 16 residues. Germline lookup yields CDR1 SQVTM and CDR2 ANQGSEA. The germline V and J ends were trimmed by 1 base and 3 bases, with 16 bases remaining between them. The chain's CDR3 is CSVEGLRQKDGNTIYF. In DNA, the CDR3 is TGCAGCGTTGAAGGACTGCGGCAAAAGGATGGAAACACCATATATTTT.

This rearrangement joins TRBV9 to TRBJ1-1, with D maybe TRBD1 (6 bases). Germline values: CDR1 SGDLS, CDR2 YYNGEE. Trimming shortened V by 4 bases and J by 4 bases, and 17 bases separated the two germline ends. The length of the CDR3 is 15 residues. This CDR3 reads CASSRRVGGATEAFF. Here the CDR3 DNA reads TGTGCCAGCAGCCGTAGGGTAGGGGGTGCCACTGAAGCTTTCTTT.

V usage is TRBV25-1 and J usage is TRBJ2-3; possibly TRBD2 for D (5 bases). The germline gives CDR1 MGHDK, CDR2 SYGVNS. V shed 4 bases and J shed 3 bases, with 17 bases lying between them. The CDR3 consists of 16 residues. The CDR3 bases are TGTGCCAGCAGTGCTTACTCGGGGTTCCAGACAGATACGCAGTATTTT. This codes for CASSAYSGFQTDTQYF.

This clonotype was picked up a small number of times. The chain carries TRBV6-2 or TRBV6-3 and TRBJ1-3; no clear D. The CDR3 length is 14 residues. Deletions cut 5 bases from V and 0 bases from J, with 8 bases between. Germline CDR1 and CDR2: MNHEY and SVGEGT. The CDR3: CASSLSYSGNTIYF. CDR3 DNA: TGTGCCAGCAGTCTTTCTTACTCTGGAAACACCATATATTTT.

This clonotype has more than one count but fewer than ten. The chain is built from TRBV27 and TRBJ2-5; 9 nucleotides line up with TRBD2. This CDR3 spans 16 amino acids. CDR1 MNHEY and CDR2 SMNVEV come from the germline V gene (reference sequence). J lost 1 base, V lost 8 bases, and 11 bases had no gene match. This CDR3 is CASSWRGGPIQETQYF. CDR3 nucleotides: TGTGCCAGCTCTTGGCGGGGGGGACCAATCCAAGAGACCCAGTACTTC.

This clonotype was counted between two and nine times. The chain carries TRBV4-1 and TRBJ2-1; TRBD2 agrees at 8 bases. Germline V gives CDR1 MGHRA, CDR2 YSYEKL. The CDR3 length is 12 residues. V lost 1 base and J lost 10; bases outside the gene matches: 0. The CDR3 coding sequence is TGCGCCAGCAGCCAAGGACTAGCGGAGCAGTTCTTC. The encoded protein is CASSQGLAEQFF.

This clonotype was found a few times. Here the CDR3 DNA reads TGTGCCAGCAGCGTAGAAGGGACAGGGGGCGCGGATGAGCAGTTCTTC. Its protein is CASSVEGTGGADEQFF. This chain uses TRBV9 with TRBJ2-1; 12 nucleotides match TRBD1. Germline CDR1 is SGDLS and CDR2 is YYNGEE. V lost 0 bases to trimming and J lost 8 bases; unmatched junction nucleotides: 6. The CDR3 length is 16 residues.

This chain uses TRBV4-2 with TRBJ2-5; 14 positions match TRBD2. V shed 1 base and J 1 base; nucleotides not matched to a gene: 2. Per the germline V gene, CDR1 is LGHNA and CDR2 is YNFKEQ. This CDR3 is built from 17 residues. CDR3 amino acids: CASSQGGTSGGQETQYF. CDR3 DNA: TGTGCCAGCAGCCAAGGGGGGACTAGCGGGGGCCAAGAGACCCAGTACTTC.

This clonotype was observed a few times. The chain employs TRBV7-9 and TRBJ1-2; no firm D call. CDR3 length equals 15 residues. Trimming removed 3 bases from V and 4 bases from J, with 15 bases in between. Per germline, CDR1 SEHNR and CDR2 FQNEAQ (reference sequence). Here the CDR3 reads CASSLPGALGYGYTF. The CDR3 bases are TGTGCCAGCAGCTTGCCGGGAGCTTTGGGCTATGGCTACACCTTC. Based on the CDR3 plus reference TRBV7-9 and TRBJ1-2, the full variable domain is DTGVSQNPRHKITKRGQNVTFRCDPISEHNRLYWYRQTLGQGPEFLTYFQNEAQLEKSRLLSDRFSAERPKGSFSTLEIQRTEQGDSAMYLCASSLPGALGYGYTFGSGTRLTVV.

This clonotype was detected only a few times. This chain connects TRBV6-2 or TRBV6-3 to TRBJ2-1; D remains unclear. CDR3 length: 13 residues. CDR1 and CDR2 from the germline V gene are MNHEY and SVGEGT. Between the trimmed V and J ends, which lost 5 bases and 0 bases, there was a span of 5 bases. The chain's CDR3 is CASSMSSYNEQFF. The CDR3 nucleotides read TGTGCCAGCAGTATGAGCTCCTACAATGAGCAGTTCTTC.

A few counts support this clonotype. The gene calls are TRBV28 and TRBJ2-3; D is possibly TRBD1 (7 bases). V was clipped by 3 bases and J by 6 bases, with 13 bases between them. CDR3 size: 14 residues. Germline CDR1 is MDHEN and CDR2 is SYDVKM. The CDR3 reads CASSFGRGRDTQYF. The DNA for the CDR3 is TGTGCCAGCAGTTTCGGCAGGGGGAGGGATACGCAGTATTTT. The whole variable domain, remainder taken from reference TRBV28 and TRBJ2-3, is DVKVTQSSRYLVKRTGEKVFLECVQDMDHENMFWYRQDPGLGLRLIYFSYDVKMKEKGDIPEGYSVSREKKERFSLILESASTNQTSMYLCASSFGRGRDTQYFGPGTRLTVL.

The table lists this clonotype with a few counts. This chain joins TRBV24-1 and TRBJ2-7; TRBD1 might be the D (5 bases). V was shortened by 0 bases and J by 2 bases, with 10 bases between the two germline ends. The CDR3 is 15 amino acids. CDR1 is KGHDR and CDR2 is SFDVKD in the germline V gene. This CDR3 reads CATSDLGDRTYEQYV. DNA for the CDR3: TGTGCCACCAGTGATTTGGGTGACAGAACCTACGAGCAGTACGTC.

This clonotype appeared a few times. Here the CDR3 DNA reads TGCGCCAGCAGCCAAGATGCGGATACTAACTATGGCTACACCTTC. Protein product: CASSQDADTNYGYTF. V is TRBV4-3 and J is TRBJ1-2; D is uncertain. The CDR3 is 15 amino acids. Germline CDR1 LGHNA, CDR2 YSLEER. Trimming left V 0 bases short and J 0 bases short, with 8 bases between.